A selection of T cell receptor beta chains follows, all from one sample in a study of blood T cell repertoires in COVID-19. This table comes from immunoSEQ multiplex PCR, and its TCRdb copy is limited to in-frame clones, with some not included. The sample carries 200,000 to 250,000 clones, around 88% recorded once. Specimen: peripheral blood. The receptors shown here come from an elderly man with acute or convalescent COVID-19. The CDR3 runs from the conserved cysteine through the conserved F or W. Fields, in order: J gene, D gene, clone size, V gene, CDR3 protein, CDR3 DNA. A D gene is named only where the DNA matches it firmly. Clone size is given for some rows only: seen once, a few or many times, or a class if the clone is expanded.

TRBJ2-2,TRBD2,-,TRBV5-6,CASSLAGVSFRELFF,TGTGCCAGCAGCCTAGCGGGAGTATCATTCAGGGAGCTGTTTTTT
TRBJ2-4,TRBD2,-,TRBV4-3,CASSQEGPGTSGFIAKNIQYF,TGCGCCAGCAGCCAAGAGGGGCCCGGGACTAGCGGGTTCATAGCCAAAAACATTCAGTACTTC
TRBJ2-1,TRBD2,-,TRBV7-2,CASSLGLANEQFF,TGTGCCAGCAGCTTAGGACTAGCCAATGAGCAGTTCTTC
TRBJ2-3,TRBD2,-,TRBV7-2,CASSAALGAGGLYTQYF,TGTGCCAGCAGCGCGGCGCTCGGGGCGGGGGGGCTTTATACGCAGTATTTT
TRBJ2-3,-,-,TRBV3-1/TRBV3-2,CASSQDPRSDTQYF,TGTGCCAGCAGCCAAGATCCCCGGTCAGATACGCAGTATTTT
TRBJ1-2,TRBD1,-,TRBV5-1,CASRRDSSDYGYTF,TGCGCCAGCAGAAGGGACAGTTCTGACTATGGCTACACCTTC
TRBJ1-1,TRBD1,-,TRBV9,CASSPHQGANTEAFF,TGTGCCAGCAGCCCTCATCAGGGGGCTAACACTGAAGCTTTCTTT
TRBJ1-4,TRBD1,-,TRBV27,CASSAQTGVEEKLFF,TGTGCCAGCAGTGCCCAGACAGGGGTCGAGGAAAAACTGTTTTTT
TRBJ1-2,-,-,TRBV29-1,CSVGGEFYGYTF,TGCAGCGTCGGCGGGGAATTCTATGGCTACACCTTC
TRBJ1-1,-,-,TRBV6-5,CASSSRGGNPDTEAFF,TGTGCCAGCAGTTCCCGAGGGGGTAACCCGGACACTGAAGCTTTCTTT
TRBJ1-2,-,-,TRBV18,CASSLRQAGEDGYTF,TGTGCCAGCTCACTTCGACAGGCGGGAGAGGATGGCTACACCTTC
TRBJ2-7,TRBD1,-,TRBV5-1,CASSLQDRGDEQYF,TGCGCCAGCAGCCTCCAGGACAGGGGTGACGAGCAGTACTTC
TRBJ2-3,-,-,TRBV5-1,CASSPTTTDTQYF,TGCGCCAGCAGCCCGACTACCACAGATACGCAGTATTTT
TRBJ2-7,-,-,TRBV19,CASSSRDTYEQYF,TGTGCCAGTAGTTCCCGGGACACCTACGAGCAGTACTTC
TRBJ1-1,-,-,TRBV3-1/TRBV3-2,CASSRLGGRGNTEAFF,TGTGCCAGCAGCCGACTGGGGGGACGGGGAAACACTGAAGCTTTCTTT
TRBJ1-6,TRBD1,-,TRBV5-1,CASSLTGGDSPLHF,TGCGCCAGCAGCTTGACAGGGGGCGATTCACCCCTCCACTTT
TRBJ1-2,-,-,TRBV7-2,CASSSDSVYGYTF,TGTGCCAGCAGCTCGGACAGTGTATATGGCTACACCTTC
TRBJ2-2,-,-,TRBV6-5,CASHRGTNTGELFF,TGTGCCAGCCACCGGGGGACGAACACCGGGGAGCTGTTTTTT
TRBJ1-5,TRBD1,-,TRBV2,CASILTGEGQPQHF,TGTGCCAGCATTCTGACAGGGGAAGGGCAGCCCCAGCATTTT
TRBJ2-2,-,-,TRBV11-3,CASSSRPDGELFF,TGTGCCAGCAGCTCCCGCCCAGACGGGGAGCTGTTTTTT
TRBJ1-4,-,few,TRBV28,CASSSTFLSAALGGEKLFF,TGTGCCAGCAGTTCTACGTTTCTATCGGCCGCTCTCGGGGGGGAAAAACTGTTTTTT
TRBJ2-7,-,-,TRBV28,CASRASGRGYEQYF,TGTGCCAGCAGAGCCAGCGGCAGGGGTTACGAGCAGTACTTC
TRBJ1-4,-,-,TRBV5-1,CASSSGLGGRTNEKLFF,TGCGCCAGCAGCTCGGGCCTGGGAGGGCGGACTAATGAAAAACTGTTTTTT
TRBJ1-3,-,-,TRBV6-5,CASSYSGLGNTIYF,TGTGCCAGCAGTTACAGTGGGCTCGGAAACACCATATATTTT
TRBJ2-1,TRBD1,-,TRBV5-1,CASSPGQPSYNEQFF,TGCGCCAGCAGCCCGGGACAGCCTTCCTACAATGAGCAGTTCTTC
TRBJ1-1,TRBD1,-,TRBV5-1,CASSLRAGGPAEAFF,TGCGCCAGCAGCTTGAGGGCAGGGGGCCCCGCTGAAGCTTTCTTT
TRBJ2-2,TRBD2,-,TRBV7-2,CASSLTASGNTGELFF,TGTGCCAGCAGCTTAACAGCTAGCGGGAACACCGGGGAGCTGTTTTTT
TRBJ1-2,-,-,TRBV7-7,CASSGQGDKRFDYTF,TGTGCTAGCAGCGGCCAAGGGGACAAGAGGTTTGACTACACCTTC
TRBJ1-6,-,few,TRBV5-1,CASSSGRGKNSPLHF,TGCGCCAGCAGCTCCGGTAGGGGAAAGAATTCACCCCTCCACTTT
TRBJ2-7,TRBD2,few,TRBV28,CASSLNLAGAYEQYF,TGTGCCAGCAGTTTAAACCTAGCGGGTGCCTACGAGCAGTACTTC
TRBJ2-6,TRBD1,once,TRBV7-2,CASSSPGRQGGANVLTF,TGTGCCAGCAGCTCGCCCGGCCGACAGGGTGGAGCCAACGTCCTGACTTTC
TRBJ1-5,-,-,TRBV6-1,CATGGQPQHF,TGTGCCACCGGGGGTCAGCCCCAGCATTTT
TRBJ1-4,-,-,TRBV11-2,CASSLGGRSYHEKLFF,TGTGCCAGCAGCTTAGGAGGTCGGTCATACCATGAAAAACTGTTTTTT
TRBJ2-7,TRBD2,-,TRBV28,CASTWGGGYEQYF,TGTGCCAGCACCTGGGGCGGGGGCTACGAGCAGTACTTC
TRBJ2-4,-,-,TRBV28,CASSSRRREDIQYF,TGTGCCAGCAGTTCTCGGCGTCGGGAAGACATTCAGTACTTC
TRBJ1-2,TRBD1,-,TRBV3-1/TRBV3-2,CASRARGDPSYGYTF,TGTGCCAGCAGGGCCAGGGGGGACCCTTCCTATGGCTACACCTTC
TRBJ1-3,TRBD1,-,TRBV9,CASSARTGELYF,TGTGCCAGCAGCGCCCGAACAGGGGAACTATATTTT
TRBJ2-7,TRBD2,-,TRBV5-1,CASSLGGPSGRYEQYF,TGCGCCAGCAGCTTGGGGGGGCCTAGCGGGAGATACGAGCAGTACTTC
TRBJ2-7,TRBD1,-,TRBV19,CASSGVGSGQAAYEQYF,TGTGCCAGTAGTGGGGTGGGATCGGGACAGGCTGCGTACGAGCAGTACTTC
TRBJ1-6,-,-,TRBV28,CASSPEGRSYNSPLHF,TGTGCCAGCAGCCCCGAGGGTCGCTCCTATAATTCACCCCTCCACTTT
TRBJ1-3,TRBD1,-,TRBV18,CASSLGQVVSSGNTIYF,TGTGCCAGCTCACTTGGACAGGTCGTAAGCTCTGGAAACACCATATATTTT
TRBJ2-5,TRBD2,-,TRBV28,CASSPGIGFSSGLYQETQYF,TGTGCCAGCAGTCCTGGGATCGGGTTTTCTAGCGGACTGTACCAAGAGACCCAGTACTTC
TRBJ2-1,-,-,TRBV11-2,CATRRSYNEQFF,TGTGCCACGAGGCGGAGCTACAATGAGCAGTTCTTC
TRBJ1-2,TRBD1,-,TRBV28,CASSRTGNYGYTF,TGTGCCAGCAGCAGGACAGGGAACTATGGCTACACCTTC
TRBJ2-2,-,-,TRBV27,CASSLQGTGTFTGELFF,TGTGCCAGCAGTCTGCAGGGTACGGGGACTTTTACCGGGGAGCTGTTTTTT
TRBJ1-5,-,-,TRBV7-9,CASSGGTASNQPQHF,TGTGCCAGCAGCGGGGGGACTGCTAGCAATCAGCCCCAGCATTTT
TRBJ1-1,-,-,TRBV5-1,CASKATREGTEAFF,TGCGCCAGCAAAGCGACCCGGGAGGGAACTGAAGCTTTCTTT
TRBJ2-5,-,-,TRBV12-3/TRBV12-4,CASSLWQKETQYF,TGTGCCAGCAGTTTATGGCAGAAAGAGACCCAGTACTTC
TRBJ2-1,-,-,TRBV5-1,CASSLQKGPAGNEQFF,TGCGCCAGCAGCTTGCAGAAAGGCCCCGCGGGGAATGAGCAGTTCTTC
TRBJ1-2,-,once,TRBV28,CASSLGGGPQVYTF,TGTGCCAGCAGTTTGGGGGGGGGACCCCAAGTCTACACCTTC
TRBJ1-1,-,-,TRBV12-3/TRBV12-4,CASSYFGGSEAFF,TGTGCCAGCAGTTACTTTGGGGGGTCTGAAGCTTTCTTT
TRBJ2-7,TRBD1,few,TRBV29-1,CSVEGQGAYEQYF,TGCAGCGTTGAGGGACAGGGGGCCTACGAGCAGTACTTC
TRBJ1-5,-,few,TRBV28,CASSLDNSQYQPQHF,TGTGCCAGCAGTTTAGACAACAGTCAGTATCAGCCCCAGCATTTT
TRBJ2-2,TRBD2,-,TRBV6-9,CARFSGSKPGELFF,TGTGCCAGATTTAGCGGGAGTAAACCCGGGGAGCTGTTTTTT
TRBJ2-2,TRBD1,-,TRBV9,CASSPRGSGELFF,TGTGCCAGCAGCCCCAGGGGGTCTGGGGAGCTGTTTTTT
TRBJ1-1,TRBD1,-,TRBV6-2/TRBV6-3,CASSRRGFTTEAFF,TGTGCCAGCAGTCGCAGGGGGTTCACAACTGAAGCTTTCTTT
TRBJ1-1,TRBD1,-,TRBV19,CASSGQTGGDTEAFF,TGTGCCAGTAGTGGTCAGACAGGGGGGGACACTGAAGCTTTCTTT
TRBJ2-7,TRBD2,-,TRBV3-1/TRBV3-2,CASSPVRAGVGEQYF,TGTGCCAGCAGCCCGGTACGAGCGGGAGTTGGTGAGCAGTACTTC
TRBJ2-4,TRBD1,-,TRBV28,CASSTRDRVNGSKNIQYF,TGTGCCAGCAGTACCCGGGACAGGGTAAATGGTAGCAAAAACATTCAGTACTTC
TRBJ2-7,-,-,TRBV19,CASSTLQGGSYEQYF,TGTGCCAGTAGTACCCTCCAGGGGGGATCCTACGAGCAGTACTTC